These 9 T cell receptor beta chains were all obtained from the same sample, sequenced in a study of PD-1 blockade in classical Hodgkin lymphoma. Regarding time point: cycle 4 day 1 (C4D1), after more than five weeks of nivolumab. All trial patients relapsed after autologous stem cell transplantation. This table comes from immunoSEQ multiplex PCR, and its TCRdb copy is limited to in-frame clones, with some not included. This table holds 25,000 to 35,000 clones, 65% to 80% found once. The sample consisted of peripheral blood mononuclear cells (PBMCs), taken before the fourth cycle of nivolumab. The receptors shown here come from a human donor with classical Hodgkin lymphoma.

This clone was recorded once. V usage is TRBV9 and J usage is TRBJ2-1, with 11 bases identical to TRBD1. V lost 3 bases, J lost 10 bases, and 9 bases stayed unmatched. The CDR3 covers 15 residues. Germline CDR1 reads SGDLS; CDR2 reads YYNGEE. The chain's CDR3 is CASSGGQGALGEQFF. The CDR3 DNA sequence: TGTGCCAGCAGCGGTGGACAGGGGGCGCTTGGGGAGCAGTTCTTC.

This rearrangement joins TRBV6-5 to TRBJ2-7, with unresolved D. Trimming pared 5 bases from V and 3 bases from J, leaving 5 bases between. The length of the CDR3 is 11 residues. Germline V gene data show CDR1 as MNHEY and CDR2 as SVGAGI. The CDR3 nucleotides read TGTGCCAGCAGTAGAAGCTACGAGCAGTACTTC. Translation: CASSRSYEQYF.

The gene calls are TRBV7-9 and TRBJ2-1; maybe TRBD1 (5 bases). CDR3 length equals 15 residues. The V and J ends lost 5 bases and 15 bases respectively, with 26 bases between them. The V gene's germline CDR1 is SEHNR and CDR2 FQNEAQ (reference sequence). The CDR3 nucleotides are TGTGCCAGCAGCCCGAAGGCAGGGTTAAATGGAGTCTCGTTCTTC. Residues: CASSPKAGLNGVSFF. The variable domain in full, with the rest retrieved from reference TRBV7-9 and TRBJ2-1, is DTGVSQNPRHKITKRGQNVTFRCDPISEHNRLYWYRQTLGQGPEFLTYFQNEAQLEKSRLLSDRFSAERPKGSFSTLEIQRTEQGDSAMYLCASSPKAGLNGVSFFGPGTRLTVL.

This clone was detected a few times. This sequence joins TRBV6-5 and TRBJ2-1; D is uncertain. Per the germline V gene, CDR1 is MNHEY and CDR2 is SVGAGI. The CDR3 totals 13 residues. Trimming shortened V by 0 bases and J by 9 bases, and 9 bases separated the two germline ends. The CDR3, as DNA: TGTGCCAGCAGTTACTCAGCCCACAGTGAGCAGTTCTTC. It encodes CASSYSAHSEQFF.

In its sample, this clone was seen a few times. The rearrangement links TRBV14 to TRBJ2-4; D perhaps matches TRBD2 (6 bases). Per the germline V gene, CDR1 is SGHDN and CDR2 is FVKESK. The V and J ends lost 2 bases and 3 bases respectively, with 20 bases between them. This CDR3 is built from 18 residues. Here the CDR3 DNA reads TGTGCCAGCAGCCAACCGACTTTCGGGCAGGACTACAAAAACATTCAGTACTTC. Protein product: CASSQPTFGQDYKNIQYF.

The chain employs TRBV4-1 and TRBJ1-2; 9 bases are a match to TRBD1. Per germline, CDR1 MGHRA and CDR2 YSYEKL. Trimming removed 3 bases from V and 3 bases from J; junction bases left unmatched: 5. The CDR3 length is 15 residues. In DNA form, the CDR3 reads TGCGCCAGCAGCCAGGGGACAGGGTATGACTATGGCTACACCTTC. It translates to CASSQGTGYDYGYTF.

This CDR3 reads CASSLMGTHNEQFF. CDR3 coding DNA: TGTGCCAGCAGCTTAATGGGTACCCACAATGAGCAGTTCTTC. J is TRBJ2-1 and V is TRBV7-2; D is unresolved. This CDR3 is built from 14 residues. Germline V gene data show CDR1 as SGHTA and CDR2 as FQGNSA. Trimming left V 2 bases short and J 5 bases short, with 10 bases between.

Here the CDR3 DNA reads TGTGCCAGCAGTCGGCAACGGGTGGGCTCCTACGAGCAGTACTTC. This encodes CASSRQRVGSYEQYF. This chain connects TRBV6-1 to TRBJ2-7; no clear D. The CDR3 covers 15 residues. From germline, CDR1 is MNHNS and CDR2 SASEGT. The V gene lost 5 bases and the J gene lost 0 bases, with 14 bases spanning the gap.

The genes are TRBV19 and TRBJ1-1, with 8 bases fitting TRBD1. CDR3 length: 16 residues. With 6 bases clipped from V and 5 bases from J, the junction kept 14 bases outside the gene matches. The V gene's germline CDR1 is LNHDA and CDR2 SQIVND (reference sequence). The CDR3 protein is CASRFWGQGAGTEAFF. The DNA for the CDR3 is TGTGCCAGTAGATTCTGGGGGCAGGGGGCTGGGACTGAAGCTTTCTTT.